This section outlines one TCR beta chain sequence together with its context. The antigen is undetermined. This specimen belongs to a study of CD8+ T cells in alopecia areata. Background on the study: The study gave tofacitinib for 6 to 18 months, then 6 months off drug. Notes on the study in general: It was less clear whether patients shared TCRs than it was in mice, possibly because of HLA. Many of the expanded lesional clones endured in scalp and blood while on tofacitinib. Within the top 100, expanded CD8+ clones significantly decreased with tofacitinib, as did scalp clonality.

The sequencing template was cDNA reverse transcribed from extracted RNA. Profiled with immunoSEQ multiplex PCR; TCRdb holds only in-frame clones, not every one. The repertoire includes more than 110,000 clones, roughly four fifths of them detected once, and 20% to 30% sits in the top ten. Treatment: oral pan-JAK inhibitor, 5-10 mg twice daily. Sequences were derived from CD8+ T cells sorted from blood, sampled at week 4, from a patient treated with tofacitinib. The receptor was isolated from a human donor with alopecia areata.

CDR3 sequence: CASSPTLAGGYNEQFF. CDR3 in DNA: TGTGCCAGCAGCCCCACTCTAGCGGGGGGTTACAATGAGCAGTTCTTC. The rearrangement uses TRBV7-2 and TRBJ2-1; 11 bases are a match to TRBD2. The CDR3 runs 16 residues. With 5 bases clipped from V and 4 bases from J, the junction kept 7 bases outside the gene matches. Germline lookup yields CDR1 SGHTA and CDR2 FQGNSA.